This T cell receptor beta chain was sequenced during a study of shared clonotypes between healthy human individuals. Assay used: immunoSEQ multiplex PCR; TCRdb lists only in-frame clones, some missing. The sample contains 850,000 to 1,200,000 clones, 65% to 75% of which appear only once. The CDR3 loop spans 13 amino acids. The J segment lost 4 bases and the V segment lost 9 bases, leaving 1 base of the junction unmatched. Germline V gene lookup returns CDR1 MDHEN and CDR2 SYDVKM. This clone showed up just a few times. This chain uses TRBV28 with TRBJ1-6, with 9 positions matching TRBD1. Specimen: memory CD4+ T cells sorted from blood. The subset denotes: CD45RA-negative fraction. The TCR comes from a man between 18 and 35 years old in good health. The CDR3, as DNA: TGTGCCAGTGACAGGGGGTATAATTCACCCCTCCACTTT. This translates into CASDRGYNSPLHF.